One sample yielded the 29 T cell receptor beta chains listed below, sequenced in a study of PD-L1 blockade in urothelial cancer. Produced via immunoSEQ multiplex PCR; TCRdb's table is partial and in-frame only. Found here are 41,000 or so clones, 70% to 85% of them singletons; the top ten hold roughly 18%. Source: PBMCs, taken around atezolizumab (anti-PD-L1) treatment. The receptors here all came from a man between 60 and 75 years old with urothelial cancer.

The chain combines TRBV19 with TRBJ2-7, with 9 bases matching TRBD1. The CDR3 covers 15 residues. CDR1 is LNHDA, CDR2 SQIVND, per germline (reference sequence). V trimming: 4 bases; J trimming: 6 bases; junction bases outside the gene matches: 10. CDR3 sequence reads: CASSSRGTGIFEQYF. The CDR3, as DNA: TGTGCCAGTAGTAGCCGGGGGACAGGGATATTCGAGCAGTACTTC. Together with reference TRBV19 and TRBJ2-7, the CDR3 gives the full variable domain: DGGITQSPKYLFRKEGQNVTLSCEQNLNHDAMYWYRQDPGQGLRLIYYSQIVNDFQKGDIAEGYSVSREKKESFPLTVTSAQKNPTAFYLCASSSRGTGIFEQYFGPGTRLTVT.

As DNA, the CDR3 is TGTGCCAGCAAACGTCCGGAGGGGACTAGCGTCAATGAGCAGTTCTTC. Translating it yields CASKRPEGTSVNEQFF. This chain uses TRBV7-8 with TRBJ2-1; 10 nucleotides line up with TRBD2. Germline CDR1 and CDR2: SGHVS and FQNEAQ. After removal of 7 bases from V and 6 bases from J, the junction contained 12 bases not matched to a gene. This CDR3 spans 16 amino acids. Full variable domain (missing parts from reference TRBV7-8 and TRBJ2-1): GAGVSQSPRYKVAKRGQDVALRCDPISGHVSLFWYQQALGQGPEFLTYFQNEAQLDKSGLPSDRFFAERPEGSVSTLKIQRTQQEDSAVYLCASKRPEGTSVNEQFFGPGTRLTVL.

This sequence joins TRBV5-4 and TRBJ2-7; TRBD2 is a possible D gene (6 bases). This CDR3 has 15 residues. V lost 4 bases, J lost 5 bases, and 19 bases lay in between. CDR1 and CDR2 (germline): SGHNT, YYREEE (reference sequence). The CDR3 loop is CASSARTGVRDEQYF. DNA for the CDR3: TGTGCCAGCAGCGCAAGGACGGGGGTACGCGACGAGCAGTACTTC.

This clone was seen once. The chain links TRBV19 to TRBJ2-7; tentatively, D is TRBD1 (6 bases). Germline CDR1 and CDR2: LNHDA and SQIVND (reference sequence). The germline V and J ends were trimmed by 6 bases and 6 bases, with 15 bases remaining between them. CDR3 length: 13 amino acids. Here the CDR3 reads CASRPMDSSEQYF. The CDR3 DNA reads as TGTGCCAGTAGGCCAATGGACAGCAGCGAGCAGTACTTC.

This clone was recorded a few times. This chain connects TRBV6-6 to TRBJ1-6; 7 bases match TRBD1. V lost 2 bases and J lost 4; bases outside the gene matches: 2. The CDR3 contains 15 residues. CDR1 and CDR2 (germline): MNHNY, SVGAGI (reference sequence). CDR3 sequence: CASSYAGQYNSPLHF. Written as DNA, the CDR3 is TGTGCCAGCAGTTACGCGGGACAGTATAATTCACCCCTCCACTTT.

The rearrangement joins TRBV5-1 to TRBJ1-1, with TRBD1 identical over 7 bases. Germline V gene data show CDR1 as SGHRS and CDR2 as YFSETQ. This CDR3 has 14 residues. The J segment lost 0 bases and the V segment lost 2 bases, leaving 1 base of the junction unmatched. Here the CDR3 DNA reads TGCGCCAGCAGCTTTACAGGGGTGAACACTGAAGCTTTCTTT. Encoded protein: CASSFTGVNTEAFF.

This clone was seen only a few times. Different DNA sequences within this sample yield the same CDR3. This chain uses TRBV19 with TRBJ1-1; a weak D match, TRBD1 (5 bases). CDR3 size: 13 residues. Deletions cut 5 bases from V and 0 bases from J, with 7 bases between. Germline lookup yields CDR1 LNHDA and CDR2 SQIVND (reference sequence). This chain's CDR3 is CASSDRLNTEAFF. The CDR3 DNA is TGTGCCAGTAGTGACAGACTGAACACTGAAGCTTTCTTT.

As to this clone: The DNA is omitted, as the CDR3 cannot be located on it reliably, and the CDR3 follows TCRdb's listing. The rearrangement joins TRBV6-1 to TRBJ2-3; the table's D call of TRBD1 was not tested on the DNA. Per germline, CDR1 MNHNS and CDR2 SASEGT. Both ends counted, the CDR3 spans 18 residues. The CDR3 here is CASSGTGREIRSILAQVF.

CDR3 residues: CASSESRYGYTF. For the CDR3, the DNA is TGTGCCAGCAGTGAAAGTCGGTATGGCTACACCTTC. The J gene is TRBJ1-2, the V gene TRBV2; D unresolved. V was clipped by 2 bases and J by 5 bases, with 6 bases between them. This CDR3 spans 12 amino acids. Germline V CDR1 and CDR2: SNHLY, FYNNEI.

This chain connects TRBV28 to TRBJ1-2, with D unclear. V lost 7 bases to trimming and J lost 0 bases, with 6 bases between them. The CDR3 spans 12 residues. Germline V lookup: CDR1 MDHEN, CDR2 SYDVKM. CDR3 loop: CASTETNYGYTF. CDR3 DNA sequence: TGTGCCAGCACAGAAACTAACTATGGCTACACCTTC.

This chain connects TRBV7-9 to TRBJ1-4; 8 bases match TRBD1. Germline assignment: CDR1 SEHNR and CDR2 FQNEAQ (reference sequence). There are 14 residues in the CDR3. After removal of 6 bases from V and 7 bases from J, the junction contained 7 bases not matched to a gene. The CDR3 reads CASSYGQGAEKLFF. CDR3 DNA sequence: TGTGCCAGCAGTTATGGGCAGGGGGCTGAAAAACTGTTTTTT.

Written as DNA, the CDR3 is TGTGCCAGCAGTAGACAGGGCGTAGGGTACGAGCAGTACTTC. It translates to CASSRQGVGYEQYF. The rearrangement joins TRBV2 to TRBJ2-7; 7 bases align to TRBD1. From germline, CDR1 is SNHLY and CDR2 FYNNEI. CDR3 length equals 14 residues. Trimming cost V 5 bases and J 4 bases; bases outside gene matches: 8.

The chain joins TRBV6-1 to TRBJ2-7, with D perhaps matching TRBD1 (6 bases). Germline V CDR1 and CDR2: MNHNS, SASEGT. The length of the CDR3 is 13 residues. The V gene lost 6 bases and the J gene lost 3 bases, with 12 bases spanning the gap. CDR3 nucleotides: TGTGCCAGCAGGGCAGGCAGGGGCTACGAGCAGTACTTC. Its protein product is CASRAGRGYEQYF.

This clone was detected a few times. The chain recombines TRBV13 with TRBJ2-2, with D possibly being TRBD1 (6 bases). CDR3 length equals 14 residues. The V gene lost 0 bases and the J gene lost 6 bases, with 8 bases spanning the gap. Germline V gives CDR1 PRHDT, CDR2 FYEKMQ (reference sequence). DNA for the CDR3: TGTGCCAGCAGCTTAGGAGGGGGTCCCGGGGAGCTGTTTTTT. Translation gives CASSLGGGPGELFF.

Note on this clone: The same CDR3 can be traced to other DNA sequences in this sample. This chain joins TRBV5-1 and TRBJ1-4, with D hard to call. Trimming stripped 3 bases from V and 3 bases from J, with 9 bases between. From germline, CDR1 is SGHRS and CDR2 YFSETQ. This CDR3 has 14 residues. The CDR3: CASSSGGANEKLFF. The CDR3 DNA is TGCGCCAGCAGCTCAGGCGGGGCTAATGAAAAACTGTTTTTT.

The rearrangement links TRBV5-6 to TRBJ1-6; maybe TRBD1 (5 bases). The V end was cut by 4 bases, the J end by 9 bases, with 14 bases between. The germline CDR1 and CDR2 sequences are SGHDT and YYEEEE. The CDR3 length is 14 residues. The DNA for the CDR3 is TGTGCCAGCAGCCCGGTGGGGGGTGCTTCACCCCTCCACTTT. The encoded protein is CASSPVGGASPLHF.

The chain carries TRBV19 and TRBJ2-5; weak D call: TRBD1 (5 bases). Germline V gives CDR1 LNHDA, CDR2 SQIVND (reference sequence). This CDR3 comprises 14 residues. V lost 5 bases to trimming and J lost 3 bases, with 13 bases between them. The chain's CDR3 is CASSPFREKETQYF. DNA of the CDR3: TGTGCCAGTAGTCCCTTCAGGGAAAAAGAGACCCAGTACTTC. Variable domain in full (rest from reference TRBV19 and TRBJ2-5): DGGITQSPKYLFRKEGQNVTLSCEQNLNHDAMYWYRQDPGQGLRLIYYSQIVNDFQKGDIAEGYSVSREKKESFPLTVTSAQKNPTAFYLCASSPFREKETQYFGPGTRLLVL.

V is TRBV18 and J is TRBJ1-4; possibly TRBD1 for D (5 bases). V shed 4 bases and J shed 4 bases, with 16 bases lying between them. Germline-derived CDR1 and CDR2 are KGHSH and LQKENI. The CDR3 has 16 residues. The CDR3 region is CASSLMTGVDNEKLFF. The CDR3 DNA follows: TGTGCCAGCTCACTGATGACGGGGGTGGATAATGAAAAACTGTTTTTT.

As to this clone: The same CDR3 arises from other DNA sequences in this sample as well. The V call is TRBV7-9, the J call TRBJ1-5; a weak D match, TRBD1 (5 bases). Trimming left V 2 bases short and J 7 bases short, with 12 bases between. There are 14 residues in the CDR3. Germline CDR1 SEHNR, CDR2 FQNEAQ (reference sequence). CDR3 DNA sequence: TGTGCCAGCAGCTTATCCGGGGGAGGGCAGCCCCAGCATTTT. It encodes CASSLSGGGQPQHF.

J is TRBJ1-1 and V is TRBV29-1; tentative D call: TRBD1 (6 bases). CDR3 size: 15 residues. V was clipped by 6 bases and J by 0 bases, with 17 bases between them. In germline, CDR1 is SQVTM, CDR2 ANQGSEA. The DNA for the CDR3 is TGCAGCGTCGCTACGACAGGAGCAATGAACACTGAAGCTTTCTTT. It is translated as CSVATTGAMNTEAFF.

In this sample, this clone turned up once. This chain connects TRBV5-1 to TRBJ2-7, with TRBD1 matching over 11 bases. The CDR3 length is 15 residues. V shed 3 bases, J shed 0 bases, and the junction held 2 bases outside the gene matches. Germline-derived CDR1 and CDR2 are SGHRS and YFSETQ. CDR3 region: CASSSGTGGSYEQYF. The CDR3 bases are TGCGCCAGCAGCTCAGGGACAGGGGGCTCCTACGAGCAGTACTTC.

The chain links TRBV28 to TRBJ2-5, with 7 nucleotides matching TRBD1. Looked up from germline, CDR1 is MDHEN and CDR2 is SYDVKM. The CDR3 consists of 14 residues. J was trimmed by 1 base and V by 5 bases; bases with no gene match: 4. The CDR3 sequence: CASSPGTVQETQYF. The DNA of the CDR3 is TGTGCCAGCAGTCCAGGGACAGTCCAAGAGACCCAGTACTTC.

This chain uses TRBV2 with TRBJ2-2; 9 nucleotides line up with TRBD2. There are 17 residues in the CDR3. Germline-derived CDR1 and CDR2 are SNHLY and FYNNEI. V was pared by 7 bases and J by 2 bases, with 11 bases of the junction left unmatched. CDR3 nucleotides: TGTGCCAGCACCAAGACTGGCGGGGGGGGTAACACCGGGGAGCTGTTTTTT. Protein product: CASTKTGGGGNTGELFF.

The chain employs TRBV28 and TRBJ1-4, with D perhaps TRBD1 (6 bases). CDR1 and CDR2 (germline): MDHEN, SYDVKM. V lost 4 bases to trimming and J lost 7 bases, with 25 bases between them. This CDR3 comprises 18 residues. CDR3 sequence (DNA): TGTGCCAGCAGTTCCCCAGAGACAGGCTTTATCCTGGGTGAAAAACTGTTTTTT. It is translated as CASSSPETGFILGEKLFF.

The chain employs TRBV19 and TRBJ1-5; 7 nucleotides match TRBD1. This CDR3 is 14 amino acids long. V dropped 3 bases and J dropped 5; count of bases not matched to a gene: 4. Germline V gene data show CDR1 as LNHDA and CDR2 as SQIVND (reference sequence). In nucleotides, the CDR3 is TGTGCCAGTAGTATCCGACAGGGAGATCAGCCCCAGCATTTT. Its translation: CASSIRQGDQPQHF.

The genes are TRBV7-9 and TRBJ1-1, with 9 nucleotides matching TRBD1. Trimming took 7 bases from V and 5 from J; bases not matched to a gene: 8. There are 14 residues in the CDR3. Germline values: CDR1 SEHNR, CDR2 FQNEAQ (reference sequence). The CDR3: CASNLPGQGTEAFF. CDR3 DNA sequence: TGTGCCAGCAATCTGCCGGGACAGGGTACTGAAGCTTTCTTT.

This clone was counted a single time. This chain connects TRBV23-1 to TRBJ1-3; the match to TRBD1 covers 7 bases. TRBV23-1 is given ORF status, its function remaining uncertain. Unmatched junction bases numbered 5, after V lost 3 bases and J lost 0 bases. The CDR3 has 16 residues. CDR3 nucleotides: TGCGCCAGCAGTCATTGGGACAGCATCTCTGGAAACACCATATATTTT. Translated, it gives CASSHWDSISGNTIYF.

This rearrangement joins TRBV2 to TRBJ2-1, with D perhaps TRBD2 (6 bases). V dropped 5 bases and J dropped 7 bases, with 12 bases sitting between them. Germline loops: CDR1 SNHLY, CDR2 FYNNEI. The CDR3 runs 13 residues. CDR3 sequence: CASSQEGYNEQFF. The CDR3 region has the DNA TGTGCCAGCAGTCAGGAGGGTTATAATGAGCAGTTCTTC.

V and J are TRBV6-5 and TRBJ1-6; 7 nucleotides match TRBD1. The CDR3 runs 14 residues. In germline, CDR1 is MNHEY, CDR2 SVGAGI. Unmatched junction bases numbered 6, after V lost 7 bases and J lost 6 bases. The CDR3 spells CASKRGQGNSPLHF. The CDR3 region has the DNA TGTGCCAGCAAGAGGGGGCAGGGTAATTCACCCCTCCACTTT.